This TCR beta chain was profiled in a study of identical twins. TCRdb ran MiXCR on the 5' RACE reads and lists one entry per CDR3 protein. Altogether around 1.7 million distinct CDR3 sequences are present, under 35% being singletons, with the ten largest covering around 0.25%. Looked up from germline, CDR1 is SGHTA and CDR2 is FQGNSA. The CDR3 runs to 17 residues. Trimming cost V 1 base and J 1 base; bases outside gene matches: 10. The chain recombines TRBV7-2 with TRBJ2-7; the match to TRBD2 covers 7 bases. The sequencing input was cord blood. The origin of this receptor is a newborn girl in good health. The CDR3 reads CASSLESSSGPSYEQYF. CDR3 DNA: TGTGCCAGCAGCTTAGAGTCGTCTAGCGGACCATCCTACGAGCAGTACTTC.